This T cell receptor (beta chain) came from a study of shared T cell receptors in the human thymus (dated by TCRdb to about 2021). In the study overall: The study examined how self-reactive, shared T-cell receptor alpha chains are generated in the human thymus.

With regard to this clone: Its antigen is currently not known. No base quality values were provided; no much bigger clone lies one nucleotide off.

Libraries were made using the immunoSEQ multiplex PCR assay. What TCRdb holds here is the immuneACCESS table cut down to in-frame rearrangements. Part of the clones is not present; checked against another copy, under half of the missing clones reflect an unresolved V gene, and the others are unexplained. Within this sample are some 760,000 clones, with approximately 85% of them counted one time only. In total, the top ten clones hold 0.008% to 0.011% of the sample. A further study also used this sample, focusing on human thymus T cells. The second study's paper adds: Donors were immunologically healthy infants undergoing open corrective cardiac surgery for congenital heart defects in Finland. Thymus tissue was collected as surgical resects that were removed during corrective cardiac surgery. Usage of V and J gene segments appeared to be biased in both the thymic and the peripheral blood repertoires. According to the related research, thymic TCR repertoires were highly overlapping among unrelated individuals. The study described the TCR alpha and beta repertoires in roughly 8 infant thymus samples and a few matching peripheral blood samples. The cohort included about six male and a couple of female infants, with donor ages spanning 7 to 244 days. Thymocytes were mechanically released from the tissue and were stored as pellets of roughly 9-33 million cells at -70 degrees C. Genomic DNA was extracted from frozen cell pellets with a QIAsymphony instrument. The immunoSEQ multiplex PCR assay was used to amplify the TCRB and TCRAD loci from a standardized quantity of quality-controlled genomic DNA. Amplicons spanned the V(D)J region at a length sufficient to cover the CDR3 and identify V and J genes. Through the commercial immunoSEQ service, the amplicons were sequenced on an Illumina platform. Primer bias and sequencing errors were corrected using previously described methods, and TCRAD and TCRB definitions followed the IMGT database. immunoSEQ Analyzer 3.0 and VDJTools were used for repertoire analysis, which covered basic statistics, V/J segment usage, diversity estimates, rarefaction and pairwise overlap. Diversity was estimated using the Chao1, ChaoE, Efron-Thisted, Shannon and inverse Simpson indices, and was also estimated on datasets down-sampled to the size of the smallest sample. Repertoire overlap used strict matching of CDR3 nucleotide sequence, V gene and J gene, with Jaccard-based multidimensional scaling clustering. On average, thymus samples gave 750,000 to 950,000 unique TCRB clonotypes, whereas blood samples gave 75,000 to 85,000.

Sequencing used thymocytes. This clonotype was sampled from a girl under three years old with a congenital heart defect. Donor details come from another sample of the same person, matched by shared clones.

The CDR3 sequence is CASSQVCGTGNNQPQHF. The sequenced DNA: TGCGCCAGCAGCCAAGTTTGCGGGACAGGGAACAATCAGCCCCAGCATTTT. The rearranged segments are TRBV4-3 and TRBJ1-5; 9 middle bases align to TRBD1. The germline V and J ends show losses of 1 base and 3 bases respectively, and no gene match explains 7 bases of the junction. The germline V gene supplies CDR1 LGHNA and CDR2 YSLEER. The CDR3 holds 17 amino acids from the cysteine to the phenylalanine. The sequence is cut down to CDR3 DNA, 51 bases in frame from base 1.